The following is a T cell receptor (beta chain) sequence with its context. Which antigen it targets is not known. No qualities accompany the bases; no much larger clone lies one base away. The same CDR3 also results from other DNA sequences found in this sample. The sample originates from a study of shared clonotypes between healthy human individuals (dated by TCRdb to the early 2020s). Regarding the complete study: Two women and a few men aged 18 to 49 years were included in the cohort. Between about 0.94 and 8.9 billion PBMCs per donor were obtained by leukapheresis. Different laboratories and diverse techniques were used to prepare libraries and sequence TCR repertoires, to increase sequencing depth and limit assay-specific biases. For each donor, three plates each were used for CD4 naive and CD4 memory, two plates were used for CD8 naive, and one plate was used for CD8 memory. Blood TCR repertoires of roughly five healthy adults were deeply sequenced to estimate repertoire size and the extent of clonotype sharing between individuals. What the study reported, not specific to this receptor: Larger estimated clonotype richness was generally found for naive subsets than for memory subsets. Pairwise subsampling indicated that sequencing depth was expected to affect the degree of clonotype sharing among donors. Higher generation probabilities were observed for clonotypes shared by all four sorted-subset donors than for non-shared clonotypes. When a few donors were compared, the shared fraction of clonotypes was around 4.6% for naive CD4, about 4% for naive CD8, 2% to 2.5% for memory CD4, and 0.35% to 0.4% for memory CD8. Sampling was restricted to blood, and TCR repertoires in tissue are likely to differ from TCR repertoires in blood. The genetic and exposure-history diversity represented was limited by the small number of donors. Even with the large sequencing depth, rarefaction of the sorted-subset datasets indicated that sequencing was incomplete.

Using the deep immunoSEQ assay, TCR CDR3 regions were amplified from genomic DNA by multiplex PCR. Extracted genomic DNA from each cell subset was spread evenly across all wells of several immunoSEQ 96-well plates, with each plate serving as a replicate. Each replicate PCR for sorted subsets received approximately 220 ng genomic DNA, equal to some 32,000 T cell genomes. Purified libraries were quantified with a Qubit 3.0 fluorometer, sized on a Bioanalyzer 2100, and re-quantified with the KAPA Library Quantification kit. Every immunoSEQ 96-well plate was sequenced on a separate single-read 150-cycle Illumina NextSeq 550 flow cell. The study's processing was this. Because only junctional sequences without quality scores were contained in the immunoSEQ output, filtering matching that applied to full-length reads could not be performed. To assign V/J genes and CDR3, sequences were annotated using PyIR, a Python wrapper for IgBLAST v1.9, with IMGT germline references. Reads were filtered out if the reads had weak V/J assignments (E-value above 1e-6), no CDR3, stop codons, out-of-frame junctions, or ambiguous translated residues. V3J clonotypes were defined as sequences sharing an identical inferred V gene, J gene, and CDR3 amino acid sequence. Percentage overlap between repertoires was computed as shared unique clonotypes divided by the size of the smaller repertoire. Three approaches were used to assess repertoire richness: RTK rarefaction, the Chao1 estimator, and Recon v2.1 estimates of unobserved clonotypes. Generation probabilities for all TCRbeta clonotypes obtained by the gDNA method from four donors were computed using OLGA. The source is immuneACCESS, and TCRdb retained only in-frame sequences with V and J called. Part of the clones is not carried over; for the studies checked, unresolved V genes explain less than half of this, and the remainder is unexplained. V and J calls and clone size come straight from that table; D and trimming were deduced from the DNA. This sample comprises hundreds of thousands of clones, around 92% of them detected only once. Approximately 24% of the sample lies in the top ten.

The CDR3 has 14 amino acids, counting the end cysteine and phenylalanine. The read is trimmed to its CDR3 DNA, 42 bases read in frame from base 1. Looking up the germline V gene yields CDR1 MNHEY and CDR2 SVGAGI. The V end loses 0 bases and the J end loses 0 bases, and a stretch of 3 bases separates them. CD8 naive samples were obtained by positive selection for CCR7 among CD45RO-negative cells, yielding a CD45RA+CCR7+ population from which TemRA cells were excluded. Donors were healthy HIV-negative adults with no recently reported acute infections or vaccinations. Every donor was a Caucasian adult residing in Nashville, Tennessee, USA. After blood collection by leukapheresis, PBMCs were isolated using Ficoll-Histopaque density gradient centrifugation and then cryopreserved in the vapor phase of liquid nitrogen. Purity and quantity of every magnetically sorted T cell population were checked by analytical flow cytometry. Genomic DNA was isolated from every sorted fraction and measured by UV absorbance on a Nanodrop 2000c.

The sequenced sample consisted of naive CD8+ T cells sorted from blood. In the paper's terms, the cell subset or site label means: CD45RA+CCR7+. The TCR originated in a man aged 30-40 years in good health. The chain joins TRBV6-5 to TRBJ2-1; no confident D gene assignment can be made. The sequence in DNA is TGTGCCAGCAGTTACTCTAGCTCCTACAATGAGCAGTTCTTC. It translates to CASSYSSSYNEQFF.